The source of this TCR beta chain is a study of post-analysis software for immune sequencing data. The CDR3 loop spans 15 amino acids. The ends lost 3 bases at V and 5 bases at J; junction bases unmatched: 11. Per the germline V gene, CDR1 is DFQATT and CDR2 is SNEGSKA (reference sequence). Study conclusions and caveats: About five TRBV segments occurring more often in patients than controls included TRBV5-6, TRBV5-1 and TRBV20-1.

This clonotype was observed a handful of times. The antigen is not known. TCR beta libraries were prepared from cDNA with unique molecular identifiers. Each CDR3 protein is one row after TCRdb ran MiXCR on the PCR reads. This table has approximately 730,000 distinct CDR3 sequences, under 60% appearing once. V gene TRBV20-1 combines with J gene TRBJ2-7; the match to TRBD2 covers 9 bases. This TCR was sampled from a girl between 10 and 17 years old with multiple sclerosis. Sequenced input: blood. In DNA form, the CDR3 reads TGCAGTGCTAGGAATTCGGGACTAGCTTCCGACGAGCAGTACTTC. Translated, it gives CSARNSGLASDEQYF.